This TCR beta chain was found in a study of response to subunit inactivated influenza vaccine. J lost 6 bases, V lost 3 bases, and 4 bases had no gene match. Germline V gene data show CDR1 as DFQATT and CDR2 as SNEGSKA (reference sequence). The CDR3 runs 13 residues. TCRdb re-analysed the RT-PCR reads in MiXCR, keeping a single row per CDR3 protein. The sample records roughly 160,000 distinct CDR3 sequences, about 11% being singletons. The V and J genes are TRBV20-1 and TRBJ2-1; 8 bases align to TRBD2. The source is a man aged 45-69 years who received an inactivated influenza vaccine. Sequenced here: CD8+ T cells sorted from PBMCs, sampled around 2 years after vaccination. The CDR3 nucleotides are TGCAGTGCTAGGGCCGGGACTAGCAATGAGCAGTTCTTC. As protein: CSARAGTSNEQFF.